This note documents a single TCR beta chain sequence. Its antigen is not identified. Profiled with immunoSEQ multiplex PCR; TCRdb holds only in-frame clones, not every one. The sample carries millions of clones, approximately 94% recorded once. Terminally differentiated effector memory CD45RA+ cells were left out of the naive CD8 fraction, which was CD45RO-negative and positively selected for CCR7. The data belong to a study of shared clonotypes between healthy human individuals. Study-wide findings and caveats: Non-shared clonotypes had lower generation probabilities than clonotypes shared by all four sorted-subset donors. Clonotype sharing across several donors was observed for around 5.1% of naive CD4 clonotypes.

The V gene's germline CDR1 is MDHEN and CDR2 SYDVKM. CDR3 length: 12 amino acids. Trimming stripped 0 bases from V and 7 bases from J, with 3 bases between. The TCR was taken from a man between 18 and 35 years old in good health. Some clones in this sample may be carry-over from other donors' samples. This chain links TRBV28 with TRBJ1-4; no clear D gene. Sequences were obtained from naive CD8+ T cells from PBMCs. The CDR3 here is CASSLWREKLFF. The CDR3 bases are TGTGCCAGCAGTTTATGGCGTGAAAAACTGTTTTTT.